This TCR beta chain originates from a study of blood T cell repertoires in COVID-19. As handled by the study authors: Estimates of nucleated cell counts were drawn from the amplification of reference gene primers. Produced via immunoSEQ multiplex PCR; TCRdb's table is partial and in-frame only. The V and J calls and clone size were taken over from that table, and D and trimming were inferred from the DNA. The table lists about 130,000 clones, about 86% of them singletons, with approximately 3% in the top ten. This CDR3 has 13 residues. Germline CDR1 SNHLY, CDR2 FYNNEI. V was pared by 7 bases and J by 4 bases, with 3 bases of the junction left unmatched.

The genes are TRBV2 and TRBJ2-7; 11 positions match TRBD1. The source material was peripheral blood. The receptor was derived from a woman older than 75 with acute or convalescent COVID-19. The CDR3 DNA is TGTGCCAGCATAGGGACAGGGGGATACGAGCAGTACTTC. Amino acids: CASIGTGGYEQYF.